The rows below give T cell receptor beta chains drawn from one sample of a study of lymphopenia after photon versus proton radiotherapy. Libraries were prepared by immunoSEQ multiplex PCR; TCRdb keeps only in-frame clonotypes and omits some of them. Among over 35,000 clones listed, 70% to 90% were seen once. The sample consisted of peripheral blood, taken from a patient treated with proton-based radiotherapy. The receptors shown here come from a woman in her seventies with pancreatic cancer. Some clones in this sample may be carry-over from other donors' samples. Both conserved end residues are part of each CDR3. Fields, in order: CDR3 protein, CDR3 DNA, clone size, D gene, V gene, J gene. D genes are given only for firm matches. Not all rows give a size; the values are once, few, many and, for expanded clones, a class.

CDR3aa: CSAESTDTQYF; CDR3nt: TGCAGTGCTGAAAGCACAGATACGCAGTATTTT; abundance: .; d_gene: .; v_gene: TRBV20-1; j_gene: TRBJ2-3
CDR3aa: CASIQAGANVLTF; CDR3nt: TGTGCCAGTATACAGGCTGGGGCCAACGTCCTGACTTTC; abundance: .; d_gene: .; v_gene: TRBV19; j_gene: TRBJ2-6
CDR3aa: CASSKASDRSYEQYF; CDR3nt: TGTGCCAGCTCAAAAGCGAGCGACCGATCCTACGAGCAGTACTTC; abundance: .; d_gene: .; v_gene: TRBV18; j_gene: TRBJ2-7
CDR3aa: CASSSTGLAPYNEQFF; CDR3nt: TGTGCCAGCAGCTCCACCGGACTAGCGCCCTACAATGAGCAGTTCTTC; abundance: .; d_gene: TRBD2; v_gene: TRBV11-3; j_gene: TRBJ2-1
CDR3aa: CASMPNRDRDYEQYF; CDR3nt: TGTGCCAGCATGCCCAACCGGGACAGAGACTACGAGCAGTACTTC; abundance: .; d_gene: TRBD1; v_gene: TRBV7-9; j_gene: TRBJ2-7
CDR3aa: CASSPDPGAYGYTF; CDR3nt: TGTGCCAGCAGCCCAGACCCCGGGGCCTATGGCTACACCTTC; abundance: .; d_gene: .; v_gene: TRBV7-8; j_gene: TRBJ1-2
CDR3aa: CASSFRSSGTNTEAFF; CDR3nt: TGTGCCAGCAGCTTTCGTTCTTCGGGGACGAACACTGAAGCTTTCTTT; abundance: .; d_gene: .; v_gene: TRBV11-2; j_gene: TRBJ1-1
CDR3aa: CASSQDVVGFREQYF; CDR3nt: TGCGCCAGCAGCCAAGATGTGGTGGGTTTCAGGGAGCAGTACTTC; abundance: .; d_gene: .; v_gene: TRBV4-1; j_gene: TRBJ2-7
CDR3aa: CASSVDLSYNEQFF; CDR3nt: TGCGCCAGCAGCGTGGACCTAAGCTACAATGAGCAGTTCTTC; abundance: .; d_gene: .; v_gene: TRBV5-1; j_gene: TRBJ2-1
CDR3aa: CASRSQGAPGDEQFF; CDR3nt: TGTGCCAGCAGATCTCAGGGGGCGCCCGGAGATGAGCAGTTCTTC; abundance: .; d_gene: TRBD1; v_gene: TRBV5-6; j_gene: TRBJ2-1
CDR3aa: CSPIDGYTQYF; CDR3nt: TGCAGCCCCATCGACGGGTATACGCAGTATTTT; abundance: .; d_gene: .; v_gene: TRBV20-1; j_gene: TRBJ2-3
CDR3aa: CSVEAGVRGTNIQYF; CDR3nt: TGCAGCGTTGAGGCAGGGGTGAGAGGGACTAACATTCAGTACTTC; abundance: .; d_gene: .; v_gene: TRBV29-1; j_gene: TRBJ2-4
CDR3aa: CASSLWGQQYSNQPQHF; CDR3nt: TGTGCCAGCAGTTTATGGGGCCAGCAGTATAGCAATCAGCCCCAGCATTTT; abundance: .; d_gene: .; v_gene: TRBV28; j_gene: TRBJ1-5
CDR3aa: CAGREALDTEAFF; CDR3nt: TGTGCCGGACGGGAGGCTTTGGACACTGAAGCTTTCTTT; abundance: .; d_gene: .; v_gene: TRBV6-1; j_gene: TRBJ1-1
CDR3aa: CASGPRRSSYNEQFF; CDR3nt: TGTGCCAGCGGTCCGCGGAGGAGCTCCTACAATGAGCAGTTCTTC; abundance: .; d_gene: .; v_gene: TRBV6-5; j_gene: TRBJ2-1
CDR3aa: CASSLRETPVGTDTQYF; CDR3nt: TGCGCCAGCAGCTTGAGGGAAACACCCGTCGGCACAGATACGCAGTATTTT; abundance: .; d_gene: .; v_gene: TRBV5-1; j_gene: TRBJ2-3
CDR3aa: CSARQGDEQYF; CDR3nt: TGCAGTGCTAGACAGGGCGACGAGCAGTACTTC; abundance: .; d_gene: .; v_gene: TRBV20-1; j_gene: TRBJ2-7
CDR3aa: CASTLPGQGHKELFF; CDR3nt: TGTGCCAGCACCTTACCGGGACAGGGCCACAAGGAGCTGTTTTTT; abundance: .; d_gene: TRBD1; v_gene: TRBV28; j_gene: TRBJ2-2
CDR3aa: CASSFETDRSGGQYF; CDR3nt: TGTGCCAGCAGCTTCGAAACGGACAGGTCCGGTGGGCAGTACTTC; abundance: .; d_gene: TRBD1; v_gene: TRBV7-8; j_gene: TRBJ2-7
CDR3aa: CASSSQGTGRETQYF; CDR3nt: TGTGCCAGCAGTTCCCAAGGGACAGGGCGGGAGACCCAGTACTTC; abundance: once; d_gene: TRBD1; v_gene: TRBV28; j_gene: TRBJ2-5
CDR3aa: CASSFQRADLGYTF; CDR3nt: TGTGCCAGCAGTTTCCAGAGGGCGGACTTGGGCTACACCTTC; abundance: .; d_gene: .; v_gene: TRBV28; j_gene: TRBJ1-2
CDR3aa: CAWASGSAGREQYF; CDR3nt: TGTGCCTGGGCTAGCGGGAGCGCAGGTCGCGAGCAGTACTTC; abundance: .; d_gene: TRBD2; v_gene: TRBV30; j_gene: TRBJ2-7
CDR3aa: CASSIDPALAGGLYNEQFF; CDR3nt: TGTGCCAGTAGTATAGATCCAGCCCTAGCGGGAGGGCTCTACAATGAGCAGTTCTTC; abundance: once; d_gene: TRBD2; v_gene: TRBV19; j_gene: TRBJ2-1
CDR3aa: CASSFSGQGILNQPQHF; CDR3nt: TGTGCCAGCAGTTTTTCGGGACAGGGAATTCTCAATCAGCCCCAGCATTTT; abundance: .; d_gene: TRBD1; v_gene: TRBV27; j_gene: TRBJ1-5
CDR3aa: CASSLGGHLNTEAFF; CDR3nt: TGCGCCAGCAGCTTGGGGGGACACTTGAACACTGAAGCTTTCTTT; abundance: .; d_gene: .; v_gene: TRBV5-1; j_gene: TRBJ1-1
CDR3aa: CGSSGSYGYTF; CDR3nt: TGTGGGAGTAGCGGTTCCTATGGCTACACCTTC; abundance: .; d_gene: .; v_gene: TRBV19; j_gene: TRBJ1-2
CDR3aa: CSARGPDEQFF; CDR3nt: TGCAGTGCTAGAGGGCCGGATGAGCAGTTCTTC; abundance: .; d_gene: .; v_gene: TRBV20-1; j_gene: TRBJ2-1
CDR3aa: CASSLDASLSLTDTQYF; CDR3nt: TGCGCCAGCAGCTTGGATGCTAGCCTGAGCCTCACAGATACGCAGTATTTT; abundance: .; d_gene: .; v_gene: TRBV5-1; j_gene: TRBJ2-3
CDR3aa: CSVGTNLWDTQYF; CDR3nt: TGCAGCGTTGGGACAAACTTGTGGGATACGCAGTATTTT; abundance: .; d_gene: .; v_gene: TRBV29-1; j_gene: TRBJ2-3
CDR3aa: CASSRDYGTGSSYEQYF; CDR3nt: TGCGCCAGCAGCCGAGACTATGGGACAGGAAGCTCCTACGAGCAGTACTTC; abundance: .; d_gene: TRBD1; v_gene: TRBV5-1; j_gene: TRBJ2-7
CDR3aa: CASSLDGEGYQPQHF; CDR3nt: TGCGCCAGCAGCTTGGACGGGGAGGGGTATCAGCCCCAGCATTTT; abundance: .; d_gene: .; v_gene: TRBV5-1; j_gene: TRBJ1-5
CDR3aa: CASSSRTGENTGELFF; CDR3nt: TGTGCCAGCAGCTCTCGGACAGGGGAGAACACCGGGGAGCTGTTTTTT; abundance: .; d_gene: TRBD1; v_gene: TRBV7-2; j_gene: TRBJ2-2
CDR3aa: CARSPGLAGDTGELFF; CDR3nt: TGTGCCAGAAGCCCGGGACTAGCGGGAGACACCGGGGAGCTGTTTTTT; abundance: .; d_gene: TRBD2; v_gene: TRBV5-3; j_gene: TRBJ2-2
CDR3aa: CASSLGSAQVEQYF; CDR3nt: TGTGCCAGCAGCTTAGGGTCGGCGCAGGTGGAGCAGTACTTC; abundance: .; d_gene: .; v_gene: TRBV7-8; j_gene: TRBJ2-7
CDR3aa: CASSPGGLVTNEKLFF; CDR3nt: TGTGCCAGCAGTCCTGGGGGATTAGTAACTAATGAAAAACTGTTTTTT; abundance: .; d_gene: .; v_gene: TRBV2; j_gene: TRBJ1-4
CDR3aa: CASSVADTDHSETQYF; CDR3nt: TGTGCCAGCAGCGTGGCTGACACGGACCATAGTGAGACCCAGTACTTC; abundance: .; d_gene: .; v_gene: TRBV9; j_gene: TRBJ2-5
CDR3aa: CASSFGRVSGANVLTF; CDR3nt: TGTGCCAGCAGTTTTGGAAGGGTATCCGGGGCCAACGTCCTGACTTTC; abundance: .; d_gene: .; v_gene: TRBV6-6; j_gene: TRBJ2-6
CDR3aa: CASSFRGNREKLFF; CDR3nt: TGTGCCAGCAGTTTCCGGGGGAATCGAGAAAAACTGTTTTTT; abundance: few; d_gene: .; v_gene: TRBV27; j_gene: TRBJ1-4
CDR3aa: CASRPEAGSSYNEQFF; CDR3nt: TGTGCCAGCAGACCCGAGGCGGGGAGCTCCTACAATGAGCAGTTCTTC; abundance: few; d_gene: .; v_gene: TRBV28; j_gene: TRBJ2-1
CDR3aa: CASSAVDRGGTDTQYF; CDR3nt: TGCGCCAGCAGTGCTGTGGACAGGGGGGGGACAGATACGCAGTATTTT; abundance: .; d_gene: TRBD1; v_gene: TRBV10-1; j_gene: TRBJ2-3
CDR3aa: CASSLSLGNTEAFF; CDR3nt: TGTGCCAGCAGCTTATCATTAGGGAACACTGAAGCTTTCTTT; abundance: .; d_gene: .; v_gene: TRBV7-8; j_gene: TRBJ1-1
CDR3aa: CASSLTGTGEGTF; CDR3nt: TGTGCCAGCAGCCTCACCGGGACAGGGGAAGGCACCTTC; abundance: .; d_gene: TRBD1; v_gene: TRBV11-1; j_gene: TRBJ1-2
CDR3aa: CASTSNEAGHDGYTF; CDR3nt: TGTGCCAGCACCTCAAACGAGGCAGGACATGATGGCTACACCTTC; abundance: .; d_gene: .; v_gene: TRBV16; j_gene: TRBJ1-2
CDR3aa: CASTQIGRTSGVPTQYF; CDR3nt: TGTGCCAGCACTCAAATCGGCCGGACTAGCGGGGTCCCGACCCAGTACTTC; abundance: .; d_gene: TRBD2; v_gene: TRBV28; j_gene: TRBJ2-5
CDR3aa: CASSRGAFGTEAFF; CDR3nt: TGTGCCAGCAGCCGGGGGGCGTTTGGAACTGAAGCTTTCTTT; abundance: .; d_gene: .; v_gene: TRBV6-5; j_gene: TRBJ1-1
CDR3aa: CASSPGLAGHEQYF; CDR3nt: TGTGCCAGCAGCCCGGGACTAGCGGGCCACGAGCAGTACTTC; abundance: .; d_gene: TRBD2; v_gene: TRBV14; j_gene: TRBJ2-7
CDR3aa: CASSGGQGKTEAFF; CDR3nt: TGTGCCAGCAGTGGGGGACAGGGAAAGACTGAAGCTTTCTTT; abundance: few; d_gene: TRBD1; v_gene: TRBV2; j_gene: TRBJ1-1
CDR3aa: CASSPQGGGNEKLFF; CDR3nt: TGTGCCAGCAGTCCGCAGGGTGGGGGTAATGAAAAACTGTTTTTT; abundance: .; d_gene: .; v_gene: TRBV2; j_gene: TRBJ1-4
CDR3aa: CASSPQGNPIYGYTF; CDR3nt: TGTGCCAGCAGTCCCCAAGGGAATCCGATCTATGGCTACACCTTC; abundance: .; d_gene: .; v_gene: TRBV6-5; j_gene: TRBJ1-2
CDR3aa: CASSFRLAGGGLDEQYF; CDR3nt: TGTGCCAGCAGTTTCAGGCTAGCGGGAGGCGGCCTGGACGAGCAGTACTTC; abundance: .; d_gene: TRBD2; v_gene: TRBV7-4; j_gene: TRBJ2-7